These 27 T cell receptor beta chains were all obtained from the same sample, sequenced in a study of early T cells in non-severe SARS-CoV-2 infection. From the 5' RACE reads, TCRdb called clonotypes with MiXCR, one entry per CDR3 protein. This table has over 60,000 distinct CDR3 sequences, roughly 9.1% appearing once. The sequencing here drew on whole blood, taken at baseline. These receptors were taken from an adult who was a healthcare worker with PCR-confirmed SARS-CoV-2 infection or an uninfected control (not recorded which).

This clonotype occurred a few times. The gene calls are TRBV7-3 and TRBJ2-3; D unclear. CDR1 is SGHTA and CDR2 is FQGTGA in the germline V gene. V lost 6 bases to trimming and J lost 0 bases, with 7 bases between them. CDR3 length: 13 residues. For the CDR3, the DNA is TGTGCCAGCAGTCAGGATAGCACAGATACGCAGTATTTT. Translation: CASSQDSTDTQYF.

This clonotype occurred many times. The rearrangement joins TRBV12-3 or TRBV12-4 to TRBJ1-3; D is ambiguous. Trimming took off 1 base at V and 1 base at J, with 8 bases between the two ends. The CDR3 extends over 15 amino acids. In DNA, the CDR3 is TGTGCCAGCAGTTTAGGACTGTTATCTGGAAACACCATATATTTT. This encodes CASSLGLLSGNTIYF.

This clonotype has a count of ten or more. The J gene is TRBJ1-6, the V gene TRBV28; 7 positions agree with TRBD1. Trimming took 6 bases from V and 8 from J; bases not matched to a gene: 7. CDR1 MDHEN and CDR2 SYDVKM come from the germline V gene. The CDR3 covers 14 residues. This CDR3 is CASSRTGEHSPLHF. Written as DNA, the CDR3 is TGTGCCAGCAGCCGGACAGGCGAACATTCACCCCTCCACTTT.

This clonotype has a handful of counts. The J gene is TRBJ2-3, the V gene TRBV11-2; 12 bases agree with TRBD1. Germline CDR1 SGHAT, CDR2 FQNNGV. J was trimmed by 12 bases and V by 5 bases; bases with no gene match: 9. The CDR3 contains 14 residues. CDR3 nucleotides: TGTGCCAGCAGCCCAGGGGGACAGGGGGCTTCCCAGTATTTT. It yields the protein CASSPGGQGASQYF.

This clonotype has a count of ten or more. The chain recombines TRBV20-1 with TRBJ1-2; TRBD1 might be the D (5 bases). Trimming cost V 3 bases and J 0 bases, with 8 bases left between them. The CDR3 is 13 residues long. The germline CDR1 and CDR2 sequences are DFQATT and SNEGSKA (reference sequence). The CDR3 region is CSARTASNYGYTF. The CDR3 DNA follows: TGCAGTGCTAGGACAGCTTCTAACTATGGCTACACCTTC.

This clonotype was seen ten or more times. This sequence joins TRBV29-1 and TRBJ1-1; D is uncertain. Germline values: CDR1 SQVTM, CDR2 ANQGSEA. V dropped 7 bases and J dropped 4 bases, with 13 bases sitting between them. The CDR3 extends over 12 amino acids. CDR3 nucleotide sequence: TGCAGCGCCGGGAGGCATGGCACTGAAGCTTTCTTT. Encoded protein: CSAGRHGTEAFF. Supplemented by reference TRBV29-1 and TRBJ1-1, the full variable domain reads SAVISQKPSRDICQRGTSLTIQCQVDSQVTMMFWYRQQPGQSLTLIATANQGSEATYESGFVIDKFPISRPNLTFSTLTVSNMSPEDSSIYLCSAGRHGTEAFFGQGTRLTVV.

This clonotype was found many times. J is TRBJ2-3 and V is TRBV24-1, with 8 bases lining up with TRBD2. Germline values: CDR1 KGHDR, CDR2 SFDVKD. The V and J ends lost 2 bases and 4 bases, in that order; junction bases with no gene match: 1. The CDR3 is 14 residues long. CDR3 sequence (DNA): TGTGCCACCAGTGATTGGCGGGGGGCAGATACGCAGTATTTT. Amino acids: CATSDWRGADTQYF.

This clonotype appeared many times. This chain connects TRBV28 to TRBJ2-7; TRBD2 is a possible D gene (5 bases). The CDR3 is made up of 14 amino acids. Germline CDR1 MDHEN, CDR2 SYDVKM. The V gene lost 3 bases and the J gene lost 9 bases, with 18 bases spanning the gap. In DNA form, the CDR3 reads TGTGCCAGCAGTTTCGGGGTGGAGGTGGCCCCGCAGTACTTC. This gives the protein CASSFGVEVAPQYF.

The chain joins TRBV4-1 to TRBJ2-7; TRBD2 agrees at 10 bases. With 1 base clipped from V and 2 bases from J, the junction kept 11 bases outside the gene matches. Per the germline V gene, CDR1 is MGHRA and CDR2 is YSYEKL. CDR3 length: 18 residues. The CDR3, as DNA: TGCGCCAGCAGCCAAGCATCTAGCGGGGGTCTTCCCCCCTACGAGCAGTACTTC. Its translation: CASSQASSGGLPPYEQYF.

This chain connects TRBV11-3 to TRBJ2-7, with D tentatively TRBD2 (6 bases). Germline loops: CDR1 SGHNT, CDR2 YENEEA. Deletions cut 5 bases from V and 5 bases from J, with 13 bases between. The CDR3 is made up of 13 amino acids. The chain's CDR3 is CASSRQAGNEQYF. The CDR3 DNA is TGTGCCAGCAGCCGTCAGGCGGGGAACGAGCAGTACTTC.

In this sample, this clonotype turned up many times. The V gene is TRBV2, the J gene TRBJ2-3; D is perhaps TRBD1 or TRBD2 (5 bases each). The CDR3 extends over 15 amino acids. Germline V gives CDR1 SNHLY, CDR2 FYNNEI. V lost 3 bases, J lost 1 base, and 11 bases lay in between. In DNA form, the CDR3 reads TGTGCCAGCAGTGAGACGGGGCTAGGCACAGATACGCAGTATTTT. It is translated as CASSETGLGTDTQYF.

This clonotype showed up just a few times. The V and J genes are TRBV20-1 and TRBJ2-7; the D is unclear. The CDR3 sequence is 11 residues long. From germline, CDR1 is DFQATT and CDR2 SNEGSKA (reference sequence). The V and J ends lost 4 bases and 3 bases respectively, with 7 bases between them. The CDR3 bases are TGCAGTGCTAAGATTTACTACGAGCAGTACTTC. Protein: CSAKIYYEQYF.

This clonotype has a handful of counts. The rearrangement joins TRBV5-4 to TRBJ2-5; 7 bases map to TRBD1. Germline V gives CDR1 SGHNT, CDR2 YYREEE (reference sequence). The V and J ends lost 3 bases and 3 bases, in that order; junction bases with no gene match: 5. The CDR3 extends over 14 amino acids. CDR3 protein: CASSSTGAEETQYF. The CDR3 DNA reads as TGTGCCAGCAGCTCTACAGGGGCGGAAGAGACCCAGTACTTC.

CDR3 residues: CASSQELRGRAADTQYF. For the CDR3, the DNA is TGTGCCAGCAGCCAAGAGTTGCGGGGCCGAGCGGCAGATACGCAGTATTTT. V usage is TRBV3-1 and J usage is TRBJ2-3; tentative D call: TRBD2 (6 bases). The germline V gene encodes CDR1 LGHDT and CDR2 YNNKEL (reference sequence). V lost 0 bases to trimming and J lost 4 bases, with 17 bases between them. The CDR3 spans 17 residues.

This clonotype was detected a few times. This chain links TRBV6-5 with TRBJ2-2, with D tentatively TRBD2 (7 bases). Per germline, CDR1 MNHEY and CDR2 SVGAGI. CDR3 length: 17 residues. Trimming stripped 2 bases from V and 0 bases from J, with 13 bases between. The CDR3 DNA is TGTGCCAGCAGTTACCAGATCGGGGGGCCGAACACCGGGGAGCTGTTTTTT. Its protein is CASSYQIGGPNTGELFF.

The chain has TRBV20-1 and TRBJ2-5, with D possibly matching TRBD1 (6 bases). This CDR3 has 12 residues. V was shortened by 7 bases and J by 6 bases, with 15 bases between the two germline ends. The germline V gene has CDR1 DFQATT and CDR2 SNEGSKA (reference sequence). In DNA form, the CDR3 reads TGCAGTGTTACAGGGCCGGCGAAGACCCAGTACTTC. As protein: CSVTGPAKTQYF.

The genes are TRBV5-8 and TRBJ1-5, with unresolved D. The V end lost 4 bases, the J end lost 2 bases, and 10 bases lay between the germline ends. CDR3 length: 14 amino acids. Germline loops: CDR1 SGHTS, CDR2 YDEGEE. The CDR3 here is CASSHDWGNQPQHF. The CDR3 coding sequence is TGTGCCAGCAGCCATGATTGGGGCAATCAGCCCCAGCATTTT.

J is TRBJ1-5 and V is TRBV20-1; 8 bases agree with TRBD1. The junction had 12 bases not matched to a gene; V was cut back by 1 base and J by 4 bases. From germline, CDR1 is DFQATT and CDR2 SNEGSKA (reference sequence). This CDR3 region has 17 residues. CDR3 protein: CSARALAQGALNQPQHF. The DNA for the CDR3 is TGCAGTGCTAGAGCACTCGCCCAGGGGGCCCTTAATCAGCCCCAGCATTTT.

This chain links TRBV10-3 with TRBJ2-7, with TRBD2 matching over 8 bases. The CDR3 contains 14 residues. Germline V gene lookup returns CDR1 ENHRY and CDR2 SYGVKD. The ends lost 6 bases at V and 1 base at J; junction bases unmatched: 5. CDR3 in DNA: TGTGCCATCAGAGGTAGCGGGGATTCCTACGAGCAGTACTTC. This gives the protein CAIRGSGDSYEQYF.

The V call is TRBV18, the J call TRBJ1-1; D is undetermined. Germline V gene data show CDR1 as KGHSH and CDR2 as LQKENI. This CDR3 has 14 residues. V lost 3 bases, J lost 1 base, and 9 bases lay in between. The CDR3 DNA reads as TGTGCCAGCTCACCCGGGATATCGAACACTGAAGCTTTCTTT. It yields the protein CASSPGISNTEAFF.

This clonotype was seen only a few times. This chain uses TRBV4-1 with TRBJ1-2; D remains unclear. This CDR3 region has 14 residues. Germline V gene data show CDR1 as MGHRA and CDR2 as YSYEKL. Trimming took 2 bases from V and 1 from J, leaving 8 bases between them. CDR3 DNA sequence: TGCGCCAGCAGCCAAAAGGGAGTTAACTATGGCTACACCTTC. This encodes CASSQKGVNYGYTF.

This clonotype was recorded many times. This rearrangement joins TRBV11-2 to TRBJ1-1; TRBD1 is a possible D gene (6 bases). Germline-derived CDR1 and CDR2 are SGHAT and FQNNGV. This CDR3 region has 21 residues. V gave up 1 base and J gave up 0 bases, with 27 bases separating them. CDR3 sequence: CASSLGGRDTLTQGMNTEAFF. DNA for the CDR3: TGTGCCAGCAGCTTAGGGGGAAGGGACACCCTGACCCAAGGCATGAACACTGAAGCTTTCTTT.

J is TRBJ1-2 and V is TRBV5-4; D is ambiguous. V lost 0 bases to trimming and J lost 4 bases, with 4 bases between them. CDR1 and CDR2 (germline): SGHNT, YYREEE (reference sequence). The CDR3 is 12 amino acids. DNA for the CDR3: TGTGCCAGCAGCTTGGAGAGCTATGGCTACACCTTC. Encoded protein: CASSLESYGYTF.

This clonotype was picked up a small number of times. This chain links TRBV7-8 with TRBJ2-7; perhaps TRBD1 as D (5 bases). The germline V and J ends were trimmed by 2 bases and 7 bases, with 15 bases remaining between them. The germline V gene has CDR1 SGHVS and CDR2 FQNEAQ. The length of the CDR3 is 14 residues. CDR3 sequence (DNA): TGTGCCAGCAGCTTAAGTGCCAGGGCGGTTGAGCAGTACTTC. Its protein is CASSLSARAVEQYF.

The chain is built from TRBV7-9 and TRBJ1-4; 9 nucleotides line up with TRBD1. Trimming cost V 6 bases and J 6 bases; bases outside gene matches: 8. The CDR3 spans 15 residues. In germline, CDR1 is SEHNR, CDR2 FQNEAQ (reference sequence). The CDR3 is CASRENRGRDEKLFF. The CDR3 DNA reads as TGTGCCAGCAGAGAGAACAGGGGGCGAGATGAAAAACTGTTTTTT.

This clonotype has a count of ten or more. The chain joins TRBV7-2 to TRBJ2-4, with 13 positions matching TRBD2. Germline values: CDR1 SGHTA, CDR2 FQGNSA. The CDR3 totals 15 residues. The trim removed 4 bases at V and 8 bases at J, leaving 5 bases unmatched. CDR3 sequence reads: CASSSGLAGWDIQYF. In nucleotides, the CDR3 is TGTGCCAGCAGCTCGGGACTAGCGGGATGGGACATTCAGTACTTC.

The rearrangement uses TRBV30 and TRBJ1-1; D call uncertain. The CDR3 runs 14 residues. V was pared by 0 bases and J by 6 bases, with 14 bases between. Germline V gives CDR1 GTSNPN, CDR2 SVGIG (reference sequence). The DNA of the CDR3 is TGTGCCTGGAGTGTAAGTCTCACGAGACCTGAAGCTTTCTTT. It encodes CAWSVSLTRPEAFF.